A selection of T cell receptor beta chains follows, all from one sample in a study of T cell repertoires in cytomegalovirus infection. Their antigens are not known. One entry per CDR3 protein results from TCRdb running MiXCR on the reads. The sample lists approximately 350,000 distinct CDR3 sequences, roughly a third seen once, with roughly 14% in the top ten. The material was cultured PBMCs, obtained from culture after CMV antigen stimulation. All receptors derive from a human donor in good health (CMV status not recorded). Some clones in this sample may be carry-over from other donors' samples. Each CDR3 is given with its conserved first and last residue. Fields, in order: D gene, V gene, clone size, CDR3 protein. D genes are given only for firm matches. The size of a clone is reported for some rows only, either as once, few or many, or as a class for expanded clones.

D gene: -; V gene: TRBV20-1; clone size: few; CDR3 protein: CSARDSPDEQYF
D gene: -; V gene: TRBV5-1; clone size: -; CDR3 protein: CASSLARGVRADTQYF
D gene: TRBD1; V gene: TRBV12-3/TRBV12-4; clone size: -; CDR3 protein: CASSSDRGVNEKLFF
D gene: -; V gene: TRBV6-5; clone size: -; CDR3 protein: CASRRGVSSPLHF
D gene: -; V gene: TRBV28; clone size: -; CDR3 protein: CASSPVAGYREHEQYF
D gene: -; V gene: TRBV5-1; clone size: few; CDR3 protein: CASSVDSELGAFF
D gene: TRBD1; V gene: TRBV4-1; clone size: -; CDR3 protein: CASSQDPPPGTGSEKLFF
D gene: -; V gene: TRBV4-1; clone size: -; CDR3 protein: CASSQDSSGYTDTQYF
D gene: TRBD2; V gene: TRBV28; clone size: -; CDR3 protein: CASSSLKFFSSGSSYEQYF
D gene: TRBD2; V gene: TRBV12-3/TRBV12-4; clone size: -; CDR3 protein: CASSRTSINEQFF
D gene: TRBD2; V gene: TRBV7-8; clone size: many; CDR3 protein: CASRLKLAGGWSSSYEQYF
D gene: -; V gene: TRBV19; clone size: -; CDR3 protein: CATRQWGGNQPQHF
D gene: -; V gene: TRBV24-1; clone size: few; CDR3 protein: CATSDPDPRRGNIYGYTF
D gene: -; V gene: TRBV6-2/TRBV6-3; clone size: -; CDR3 protein: CASREDRTYGYTF
D gene: -; V gene: TRBV19; clone size: few; CDR3 protein: CASSIGGTDTQYF
D gene: TRBD2; V gene: TRBV12-3/TRBV12-4; clone size: few; CDR3 protein: CASSLIAGAGNEQFF
D gene: TRBD1; V gene: TRBV5-1; clone size: -; CDR3 protein: CASRGAGTDSYEQYF
D gene: -; V gene: TRBV6-6; clone size: -; CDR3 protein: CASSKEADTQYF
D gene: TRBD2; V gene: TRBV7-2; clone size: few; CDR3 protein: CASRASGSVDTQYF
D gene: -; V gene: TRBV27; clone size: -; CDR3 protein: CASSHNRDTEAFF
D gene: TRBD1; V gene: TRBV6-2/TRBV6-3; clone size: few; CDR3 protein: CASSYPQGVRTEAFF
D gene: TRBD2; V gene: TRBV27; clone size: -; CDR3 protein: CASSLRESYEQYF